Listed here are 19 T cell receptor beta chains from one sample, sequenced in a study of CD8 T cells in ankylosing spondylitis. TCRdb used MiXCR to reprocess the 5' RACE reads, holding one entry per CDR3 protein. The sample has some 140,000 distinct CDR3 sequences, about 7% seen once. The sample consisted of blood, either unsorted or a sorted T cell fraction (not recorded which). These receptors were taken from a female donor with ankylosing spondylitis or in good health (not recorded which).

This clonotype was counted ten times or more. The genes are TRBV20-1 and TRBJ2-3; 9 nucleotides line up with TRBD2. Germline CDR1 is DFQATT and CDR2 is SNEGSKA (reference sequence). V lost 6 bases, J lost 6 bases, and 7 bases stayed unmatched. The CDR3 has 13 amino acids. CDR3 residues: CSAPQAGGDTQYF. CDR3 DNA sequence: TGCAGTGCCCCCCAAGCGGGGGGCGATACGCAGTATTTT.

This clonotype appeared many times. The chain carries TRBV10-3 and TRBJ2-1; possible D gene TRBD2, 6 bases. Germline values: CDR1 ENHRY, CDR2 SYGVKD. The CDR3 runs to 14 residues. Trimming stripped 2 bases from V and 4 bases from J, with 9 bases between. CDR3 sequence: CAISEEGGYNEQFF. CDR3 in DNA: TGTGCCATCAGTGAGGAGGGAGGTTACAATGAGCAGTTCTTC.

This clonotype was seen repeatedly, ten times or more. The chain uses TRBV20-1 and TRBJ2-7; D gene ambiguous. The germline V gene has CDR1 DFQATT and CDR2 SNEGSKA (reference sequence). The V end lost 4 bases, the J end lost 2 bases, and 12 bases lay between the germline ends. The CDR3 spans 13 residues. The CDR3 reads CSATLEGPYEQYF. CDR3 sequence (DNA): TGCAGTGCTACCCTTGAAGGCCCCTACGAGCAGTACTTC.

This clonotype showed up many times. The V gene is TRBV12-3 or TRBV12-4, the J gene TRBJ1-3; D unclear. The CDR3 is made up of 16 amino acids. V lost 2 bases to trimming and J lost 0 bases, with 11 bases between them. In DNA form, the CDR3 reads TGTGCCAGCAGTTTAATAGGAGGGCCCTCTGGAAACACCATATATTTT. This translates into CASSLIGGPSGNTIYF.

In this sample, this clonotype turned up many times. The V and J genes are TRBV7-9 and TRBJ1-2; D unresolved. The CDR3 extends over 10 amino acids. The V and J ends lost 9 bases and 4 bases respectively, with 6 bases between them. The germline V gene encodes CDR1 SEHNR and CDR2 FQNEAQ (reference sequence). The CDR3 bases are TGTGCCAGGGAATCCTATGGCTACACCTTC. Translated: CARESYGYTF. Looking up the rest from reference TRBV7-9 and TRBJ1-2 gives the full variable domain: DTGVSQNPRHKITKRGQNVTFRCDPISEHNRLYWYRQTLGQGPEFLTYFQNEAQLEKSRLLSDRFSAERPKGSFSTLEIQRTEQGDSAMYLCARESYGYTFGSGTRLTVV.

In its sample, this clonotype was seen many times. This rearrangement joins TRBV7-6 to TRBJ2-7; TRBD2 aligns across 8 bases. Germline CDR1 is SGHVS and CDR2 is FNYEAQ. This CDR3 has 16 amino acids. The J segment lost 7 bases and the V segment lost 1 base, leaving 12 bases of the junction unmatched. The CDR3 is CASSLVQGGGRGEQYF. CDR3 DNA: TGTGCCAGCAGCTTAGTACAGGGCGGGGGGCGAGGAGAGCAGTACTTC.

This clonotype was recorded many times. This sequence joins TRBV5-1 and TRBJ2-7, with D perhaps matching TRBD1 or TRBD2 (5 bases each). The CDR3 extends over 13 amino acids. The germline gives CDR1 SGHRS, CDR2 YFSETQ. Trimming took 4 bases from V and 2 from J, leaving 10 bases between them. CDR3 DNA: TGCGCCAGCAGCCGGGACGGAGCCTACGAGCAGTACTTC. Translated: CASSRDGAYEQYF. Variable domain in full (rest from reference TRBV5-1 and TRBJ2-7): KAGVTQTPRYLIKTRGQQVTLSCSPISGHRSVSWYQQTPGQGLQFLFEYFSETQRNKGNFPGRFSGRQFSNSRSEMNVSTLELGDSALYLCASSRDGAYEQYFGPGTRLTVT.

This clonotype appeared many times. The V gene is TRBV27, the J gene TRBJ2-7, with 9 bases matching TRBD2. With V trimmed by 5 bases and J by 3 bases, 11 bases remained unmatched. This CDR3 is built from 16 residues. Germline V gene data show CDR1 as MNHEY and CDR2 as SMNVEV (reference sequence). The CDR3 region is CASSQASSGVDYEQYF. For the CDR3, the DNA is TGTGCCAGCAGTCAAGCCTCTAGCGGGGTAGACTACGAGCAGTACTTC.

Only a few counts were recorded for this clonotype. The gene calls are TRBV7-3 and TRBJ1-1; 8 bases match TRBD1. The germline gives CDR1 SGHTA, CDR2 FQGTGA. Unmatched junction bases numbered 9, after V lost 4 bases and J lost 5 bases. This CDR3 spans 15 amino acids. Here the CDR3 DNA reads TGTGCCAGCAGCTCGACAGGGGTCTCTGGGACTGAAGCTTTCTTT. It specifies CASSSTGVSGTEAFF. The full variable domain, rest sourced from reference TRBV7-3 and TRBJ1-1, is GAGVSQTPSNKVTEKGKYVELRCDPISGHTALYWYRQSLGQGPEFLIYFQGTGAADDSGLPNDRFFAVRPEGSVSTLKIQRTERGDSAVYLCASSSTGVSGTEAFFGQGTRLTVV.

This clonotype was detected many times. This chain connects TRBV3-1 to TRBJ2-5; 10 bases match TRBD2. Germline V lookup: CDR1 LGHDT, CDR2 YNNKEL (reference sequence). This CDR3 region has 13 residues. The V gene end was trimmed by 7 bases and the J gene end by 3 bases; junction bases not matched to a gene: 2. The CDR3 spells CASNLAGEETQYF. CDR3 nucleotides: TGTGCCAGCAACCTAGCGGGGGAAGAGACCCAGTACTTC.

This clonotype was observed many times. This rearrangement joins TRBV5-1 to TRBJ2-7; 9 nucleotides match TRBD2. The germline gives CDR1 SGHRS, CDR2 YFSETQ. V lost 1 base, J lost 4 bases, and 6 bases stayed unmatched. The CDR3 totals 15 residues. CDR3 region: CASSLTAGGGYEQYF. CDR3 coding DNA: TGCGCCAGCAGCTTGACAGCGGGGGGTGGGTACGAGCAGTACTTC.

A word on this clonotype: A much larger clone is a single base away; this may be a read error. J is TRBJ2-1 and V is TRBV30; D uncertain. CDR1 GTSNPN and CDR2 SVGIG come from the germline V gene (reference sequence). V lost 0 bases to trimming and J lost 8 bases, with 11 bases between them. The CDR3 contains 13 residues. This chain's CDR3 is CAWSVRRRDEQFF. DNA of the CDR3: TGTGCCTGGAGTGTACGGAGAAGGGATGAGCAGTTCTTC.

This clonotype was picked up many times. This CDR3 is CASGLGAANEQFF. Here the CDR3 DNA reads TGCGCCAGCGGCCTTGGGGCGGCCAATGAGCAGTTCTTC. This chain connects TRBV5-1 to TRBJ2-1; D possibly corresponds to TRBD1 (5 bases). This CDR3 spans 13 amino acids. Trimming took off 7 bases at V and 6 bases at J, with 14 bases between the two ends. Germline CDR1 SGHRS, CDR2 YFSETQ.

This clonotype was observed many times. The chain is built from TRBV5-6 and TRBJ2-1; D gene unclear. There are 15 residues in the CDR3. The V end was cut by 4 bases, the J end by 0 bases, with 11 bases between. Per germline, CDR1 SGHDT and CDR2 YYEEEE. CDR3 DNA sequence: TGTGCCAGCAGCGCCGGGTCGAGCTCCTACAATGAGCAGTTCTTC. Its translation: CASSAGSSSYNEQFF.

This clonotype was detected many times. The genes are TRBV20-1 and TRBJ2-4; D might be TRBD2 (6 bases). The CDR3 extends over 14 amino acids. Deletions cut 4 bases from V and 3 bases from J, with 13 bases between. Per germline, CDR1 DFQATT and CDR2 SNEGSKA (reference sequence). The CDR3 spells CSATGLGVKNIQYF. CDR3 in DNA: TGCAGTGCTACGGGACTTGGCGTCAAAAACATTCAGTACTTC.

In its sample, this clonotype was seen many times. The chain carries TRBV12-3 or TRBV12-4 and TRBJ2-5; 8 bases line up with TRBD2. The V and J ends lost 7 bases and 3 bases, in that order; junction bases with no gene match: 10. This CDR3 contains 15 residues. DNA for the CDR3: TGTGCCAGCACGCAGAACGGGGGGGTTAAAGAGACCCAGTACTTC. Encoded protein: CASTQNGGVKETQYF.

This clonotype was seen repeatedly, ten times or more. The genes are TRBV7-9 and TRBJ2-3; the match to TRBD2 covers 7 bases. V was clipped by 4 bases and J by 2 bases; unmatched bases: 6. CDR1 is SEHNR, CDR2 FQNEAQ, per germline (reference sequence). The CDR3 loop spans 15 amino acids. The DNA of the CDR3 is TGTGCCAGCAGCTCCCAGCGGGGCACCACAGATACGCAGTATTTT. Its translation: CASSSQRGTTDTQYF.

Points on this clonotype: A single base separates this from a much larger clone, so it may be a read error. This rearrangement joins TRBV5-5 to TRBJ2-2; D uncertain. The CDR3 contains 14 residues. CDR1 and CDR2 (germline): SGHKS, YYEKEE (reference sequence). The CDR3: CSSSRPPYTGELFF. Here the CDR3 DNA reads TGTTCCAGCAGCCGGCCTCCGTACACCGGGGAGCTGTTTTTT. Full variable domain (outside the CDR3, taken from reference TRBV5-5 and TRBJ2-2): DAGVTQSPTHLIKTRGQQVTLRCSPISGHKSVSWYQQVLGQGPQFIFQYYEKEERGRGNFPDRFSARQFPNYSSELNVNALLLGDSALYLCSSSRPPYTGELFFGEGSRLTVL.

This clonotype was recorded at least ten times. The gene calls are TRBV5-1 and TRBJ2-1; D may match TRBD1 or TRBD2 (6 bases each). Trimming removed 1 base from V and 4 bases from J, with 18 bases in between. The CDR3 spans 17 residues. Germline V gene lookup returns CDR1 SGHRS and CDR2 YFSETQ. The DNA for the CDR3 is TGCGCCAGCAGCTTGTCCGGGGGCCCGAAAAAGTACAATGAGCAGTTCTTC. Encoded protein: CASSLSGGPKKYNEQFF.